Below, 20 T cell receptor beta chains from the same sample are listed, as sequenced in a study of blood T cell repertoires in COVID-19. Produced via immunoSEQ multiplex PCR; TCRdb's table is partial and in-frame only. Here the sample spans about 380,000 clones, roughly 80% being singletons. The source material was peripheral blood. Receptors originate from a human donor with acute or convalescent COVID-19. The donor label of this sample is uncertain.

The sample holds a few counts of this clone. This chain links TRBV14 with TRBJ1-2; 7 bases align to TRBD1. With V trimmed by 4 bases and J by 0 bases, 5 bases remained unmatched. Germline V lookup: CDR1 SGHDN, CDR2 FVKESK. The CDR3 contains 15 residues. The CDR3: CASSLSRGANYGYTF. CDR3 nucleotide sequence: TGTGCCAGCAGCCTGAGCAGGGGGGCTAACTATGGCTACACCTTC.

This chain connects TRBV5-1 to TRBJ1-6; D perhaps matches TRBD1 (5 bases). The CDR3 contains 15 residues. Germline V CDR1 and CDR2: SGHRS, YFSETQ. V was trimmed by 3 bases and J by 8 bases, leaving 15 bases between them. CDR3 region: CASSSYSPTDSPLHF. DNA of the CDR3: TGCGCCAGCAGCTCGTACTCCCCGACAGATTCACCCCTCCACTTT.

The chain uses TRBV28 and TRBJ1-5; 11 nucleotides line up with TRBD1. The J segment lost 1 base and the V segment lost 6 bases, leaving 2 bases of the junction unmatched. From germline, CDR1 is MDHEN and CDR2 SYDVKM. The CDR3 runs to 15 residues. CDR3 region: CASSGQGASNQPQHF. CDR3 in DNA: TGTGCCAGCAGCGGACAGGGGGCGAGCAATCAGCCCCAGCATTTT.

The chain joins TRBV5-6 to TRBJ1-4; weak D call: TRBD1 (6 bases). CDR1 is SGHDT, CDR2 YYEEEE, per germline. V was cut by 5 bases and J by 5 bases, with 13 bases left in between. This CDR3 is 14 amino acids long. The CDR3 sequence: CASRYRAENEKLFF. The CDR3 DNA is TGTGCCAGCAGGTACAGGGCAGAGAATGAAAAACTGTTTTTT.

J is TRBJ1-1 and V is TRBV24-1; the D gene is possibly TRBD1 (6 bases). V was pared by 7 bases and J by 4 bases, with 18 bases between. Looked up from germline, CDR1 is KGHDR and CDR2 is SFDVKD. The CDR3 is 15 residues long. The CDR3 region is CATRIRGWGSTEAFF. For the CDR3, the DNA is TGTGCCACCAGAATCAGGGGCTGGGGGAGCACTGAAGCTTTCTTT.

The chain employs TRBV6-1 and TRBJ2-1; D is possibly TRBD2 (6 bases). Germline V gene sequence: CDR1 MNHNS, CDR2 SASEGT. The V end lost 1 base, the J end lost 2 bases, and 9 bases lay between the germline ends. This CDR3 is 15 amino acids long. CDR3 nucleotides: TGTGCCAGCAGTGAAGTTAGCGGAGCCTACAATGAGCAGTTCTTC. Translation gives CASSEVSGAYNEQFF.

This sequence joins TRBV6-5 and TRBJ1-2, with TRBD1 matching over 8 bases. The CDR3 is 14 residues long. J gave up 6 bases and V 3 bases, and 6 bases lay outside the gene matches. Germline assignment: CDR1 MNHEY and CDR2 SVGAGI. DNA of the CDR3: TGTGCCAGCAGTTATCTGGACAGGGTCAATGGCTACACCTTC. It yields the protein CASSYLDRVNGYTF.

The chain is built from TRBV12-5 and TRBJ2-2; D unclear. CDR1 is LGHNT and CDR2 is FRNRAP in the germline V gene. CDR3 length: 16 amino acids. Trimming took off 1 base at V and 0 bases at J, with 9 bases between the two ends. In DNA form, the CDR3 reads TGTGCTAGTGGTTTGGGAGCCATTGCGAACACCGGGGAGCTGTTTTTT. This gives the protein CASGLGAIANTGELFF.

The chain joins TRBV19 to TRBJ1-2; D possibly corresponds to TRBD1 (6 bases). Trimming shortened V by 4 bases and J by 2 bases, and 11 bases separated the two germline ends. The CDR3 runs to 14 residues. Per the germline V gene, CDR1 is LNHDA and CDR2 is SQIVND (reference sequence). DNA for the CDR3: TGTGCCAGTAGTAACAGGGTGGTGAACTATGGCTACACCTTC. It translates to CASSNRVVNYGYTF.

V usage is TRBV14 and J usage is TRBJ2-2; TRBD1 might be the D (5 bases). The ends were cut back, 0 bases at V and 8 bases at J, with 10 bases in the middle. The CDR3 has 14 amino acids. Germline assignment: CDR1 SGHDN and CDR2 FVKESK. The CDR3 sequence is CASSQDLRTGELFF. CDR3 nucleotide sequence: TGTGCCAGCAGCCAAGATCTTCGGACAGGGGAGCTGTTTTTT.

This chain uses TRBV20-1 with TRBJ2-7, with D maybe TRBD2 (5 bases). V was shortened by 5 bases and J by 6 bases, with 11 bases between the two germline ends. Looked up from germline, CDR1 is DFQATT and CDR2 is SNEGSKA (reference sequence). The CDR3 length is 11 residues. DNA for the CDR3: TGCAGTGCTGAGGGAGTTACCGAGCAGTACTTC. Its translation is CSAEGVTEQYF.

The count of this clone is one. At one of its ends the junction is not consistent with the germline gene, which may arise from a read error. V gene TRBV14 combines with J gene TRBJ1-4; tentatively, D is TRBD1 (6 bases). The CDR3 length is 16 residues. Germline lookup yields CDR1 SGHDN and CDR2 FVKESK. This CDR3 is CAGSQELRAGDEKLFF. The CDR3 coding sequence is TGTGCCGGCAGCCAAGAGCTGAGGGCAGGGGACGAAAAACTGTTTTTT.

V gene TRBV19 combines with J gene TRBJ1-1; 8 nucleotides match TRBD1. This CDR3 comprises 19 residues. The trim removed 2 bases at V and 0 bases at J, leaving 14 bases unmatched. The germline V gene has CDR1 LNHDA and CDR2 SQIVND (reference sequence). The CDR3 region is CASSIPNTLGQGMNTEAFF. The CDR3 DNA follows: TGTGCCAGTAGTATACCTAACACGCTCGGACAGGGAATGAACACTGAAGCTTTCTTT.

The chain recombines TRBV28 with TRBJ1-1; TRBD1 is a possible D gene (6 bases). The CDR3 spans 14 residues. The ends were cut back, 5 bases at V and 6 bases at J, with 16 bases in the middle. Per the germline V gene, CDR1 is MDHEN and CDR2 is SYDVKM. The CDR3: CASSREGDSAEAFF. DNA for the CDR3: TGTGCCAGCAGTAGGGAGGGGGATTCGGCTGAAGCTTTCTTT.

The chain's CDR3 is CASTERLEGTQYF. DNA for the CDR3: TGTGCCAGCACCGAGCGGCTAGAGGGGACCCAGTACTTC. The genes are TRBV6-5 and TRBJ2-5, with a possible D match to TRBD2 (5 bases). The V gene lost 7 bases and the J gene lost 7 bases, with 16 bases spanning the gap. This CDR3 has 13 residues. The V gene's germline CDR1 is MNHEY and CDR2 SVGAGI.

This chain uses TRBV30 with TRBJ1-1; 10 positions match TRBD1. V lost 3 bases, J lost 6 bases, and 7 bases stayed unmatched. Per the germline V gene, CDR1 is GTSNPN and CDR2 is SVGIG (reference sequence). The CDR3 length is 14 residues. CDR3 sequence reads: CAWRGTGAKAEAFF. CDR3 coding DNA: TGTGCCTGGAGAGGGACAGGGGCTAAGGCTGAAGCTTTCTTT.

This sequence joins TRBV6-5 and TRBJ2-3; D might be TRBD1 (5 bases). Looked up from germline, CDR1 is MNHEY and CDR2 is SVGAGI. The CDR3 contains 11 residues. With 7 bases removed from V and 8 bases from J, the gap between germline ends came to 10 bases. The CDR3 loop is CASTTQGTQYF. In DNA form, the CDR3 reads TGTGCCAGCACTACCCAGGGTACGCAGTATTTT.

The chain has TRBV7-2 and TRBJ1-1, with D tentatively TRBD1 (6 bases). Germline loops: CDR1 SGHTA, CDR2 FQGNSA. The CDR3 consists of 16 residues. Trimming shortened V by 0 bases and J by 5 bases, and 16 bases separated the two germline ends. In DNA form, the CDR3 reads TGTGCCAGCAGCTTAGCGGTAGGGGGTTGGAAAACTGAAGCTTTCTTT. Translating it yields CASSLAVGGWKTEAFF.

As for this clone: Other DNA sequences within the sample encode an identical CDR3. The chain has TRBV20-1 and TRBJ2-7, with D possibly TRBD2 on 6 matching bases. V was pared by 3 bases and J by 3 bases, with 6 bases between. The CDR3 spans 11 residues. From germline, CDR1 is DFQATT and CDR2 SNEGSKA (reference sequence). The CDR3 sequence: CSARGGYEQYF. The CDR3 nucleotides are TGCAGTGCTAGGGGGGGCTACGAGCAGTACTTC.

V gene TRBV6-1 combines with J gene TRBJ2-3, with 8 bases lining up with TRBD2. Germline V gene sequence: CDR1 MNHNS, CDR2 SASEGT. Germline trimming cut 2 bases from V and 0 bases from J; bases unmatched to any gene: 1. The CDR3 runs to 15 residues. The chain's CDR3 is CASSELAGSTDTQYF. CDR3 DNA: TGTGCCAGCAGTGAATTAGCGGGAAGCACAGATACGCAGTATTTT.